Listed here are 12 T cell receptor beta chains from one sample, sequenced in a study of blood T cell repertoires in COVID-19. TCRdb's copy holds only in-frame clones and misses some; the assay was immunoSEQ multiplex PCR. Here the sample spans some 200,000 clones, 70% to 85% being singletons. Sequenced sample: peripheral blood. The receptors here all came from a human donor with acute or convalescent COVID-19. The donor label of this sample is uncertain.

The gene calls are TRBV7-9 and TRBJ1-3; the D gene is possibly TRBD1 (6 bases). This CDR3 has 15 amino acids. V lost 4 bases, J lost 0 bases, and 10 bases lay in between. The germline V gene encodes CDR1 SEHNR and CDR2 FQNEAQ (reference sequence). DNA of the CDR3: TGTGCCAGCAGCTCGACAGGCAACTCTGGAAACACCATATATTTT. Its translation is CASSSTGNSGNTIYF.

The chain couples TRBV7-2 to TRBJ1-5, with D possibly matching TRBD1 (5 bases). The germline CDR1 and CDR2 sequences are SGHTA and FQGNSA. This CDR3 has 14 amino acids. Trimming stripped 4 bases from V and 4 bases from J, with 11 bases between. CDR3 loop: CASSSGGENQPQHF. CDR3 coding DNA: TGTGCCAGCAGCTCCGGGGGGGAGAATCAGCCCCAGCATTTT.

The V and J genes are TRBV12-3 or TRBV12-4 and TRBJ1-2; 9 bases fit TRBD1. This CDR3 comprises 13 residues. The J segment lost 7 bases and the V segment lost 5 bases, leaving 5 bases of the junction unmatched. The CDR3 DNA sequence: TGTGCCAGCAGTGCAGACAGGGGGTTTGGCTACACCTTC. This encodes CASSADRGFGYTF.

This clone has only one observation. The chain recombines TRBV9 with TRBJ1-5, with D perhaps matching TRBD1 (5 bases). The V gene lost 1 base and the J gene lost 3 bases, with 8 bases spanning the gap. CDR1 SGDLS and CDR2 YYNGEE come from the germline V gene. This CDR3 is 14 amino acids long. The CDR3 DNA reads TGTGCCAGCAGCGTATCGGGGGACAATCAGCCCCAGCATTTT. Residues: CASSVSGDNQPQHF.

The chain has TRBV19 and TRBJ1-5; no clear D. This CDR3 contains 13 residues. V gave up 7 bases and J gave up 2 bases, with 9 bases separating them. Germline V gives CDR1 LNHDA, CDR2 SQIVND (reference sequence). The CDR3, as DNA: TGTGCCAGTATCGGAGTAGGCAATCAGCCCCAGCATTTT. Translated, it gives CASIGVGNQPQHF.

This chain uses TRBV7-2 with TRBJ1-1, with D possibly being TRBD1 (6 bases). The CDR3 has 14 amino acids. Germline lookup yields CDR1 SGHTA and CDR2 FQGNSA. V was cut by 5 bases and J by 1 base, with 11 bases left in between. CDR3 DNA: TGTGCCAGCAGCACGACAGGCCCGAACACTGAAGCTTTCTTT. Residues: CASSTTGPNTEAFF.

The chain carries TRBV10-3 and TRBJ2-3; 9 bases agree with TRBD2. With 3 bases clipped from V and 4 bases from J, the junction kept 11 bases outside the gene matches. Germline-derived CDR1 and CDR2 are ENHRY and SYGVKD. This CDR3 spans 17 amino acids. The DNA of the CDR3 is TGTGCCATCAGTGACCTCATTAGCGGGAGTGGTGCAGATACGCAGTATTTT. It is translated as CAISDLISGSGADTQYF.

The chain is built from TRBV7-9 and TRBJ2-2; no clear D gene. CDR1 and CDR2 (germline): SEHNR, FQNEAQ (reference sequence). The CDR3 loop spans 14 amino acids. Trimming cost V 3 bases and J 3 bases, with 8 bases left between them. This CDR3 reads CASSLDTDTGELFF. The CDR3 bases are TGTGCCAGCAGCTTGGATACAGACACCGGGGAGCTGTTTTTT.

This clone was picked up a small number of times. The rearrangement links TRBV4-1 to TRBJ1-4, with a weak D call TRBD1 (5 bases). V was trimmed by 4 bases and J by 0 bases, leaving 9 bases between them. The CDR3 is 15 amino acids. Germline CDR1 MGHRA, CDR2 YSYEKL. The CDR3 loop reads CASSRGVSTNEKLFF. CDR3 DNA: TGCGCCAGCAGCCGGGGGGTTTCAACTAATGAAAAACTGTTTTTT.

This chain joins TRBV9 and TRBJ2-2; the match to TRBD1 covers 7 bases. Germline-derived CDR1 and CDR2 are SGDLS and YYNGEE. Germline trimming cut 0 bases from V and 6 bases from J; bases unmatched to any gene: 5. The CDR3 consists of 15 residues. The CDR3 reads CASSVADRTAGELFF. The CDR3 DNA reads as TGTGCCAGCAGCGTAGCGGACAGGACTGCCGGGGAGCTGTTTTTT.

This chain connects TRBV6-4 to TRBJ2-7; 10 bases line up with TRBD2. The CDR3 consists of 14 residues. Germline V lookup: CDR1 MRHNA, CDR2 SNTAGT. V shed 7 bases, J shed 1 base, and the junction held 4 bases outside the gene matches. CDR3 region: CASNPSGSSYEQYF. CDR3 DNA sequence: TGTGCCAGCAATCCTAGCGGGAGTTCCTACGAGCAGTACTTC.

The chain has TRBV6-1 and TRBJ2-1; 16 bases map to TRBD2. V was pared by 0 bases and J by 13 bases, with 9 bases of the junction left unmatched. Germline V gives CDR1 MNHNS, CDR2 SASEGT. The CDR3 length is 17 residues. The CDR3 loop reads CASSEALAGLAGGKQFF. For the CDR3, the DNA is TGTGCCAGCAGTGAAGCGTTAGCGGGACTAGCGGGAGGGAAACAGTTCTTC.